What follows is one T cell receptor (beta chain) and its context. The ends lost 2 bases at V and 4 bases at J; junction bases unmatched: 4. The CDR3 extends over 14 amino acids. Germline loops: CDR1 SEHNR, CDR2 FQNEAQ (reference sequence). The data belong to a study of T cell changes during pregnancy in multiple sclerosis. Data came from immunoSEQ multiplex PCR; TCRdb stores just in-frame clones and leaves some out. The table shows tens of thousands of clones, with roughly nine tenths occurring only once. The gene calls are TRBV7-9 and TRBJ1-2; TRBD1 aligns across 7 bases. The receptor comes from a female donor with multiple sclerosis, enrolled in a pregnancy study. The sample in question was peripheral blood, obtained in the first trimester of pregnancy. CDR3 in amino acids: CASSLQQGTYGYTF. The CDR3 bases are TGTGCCAGCAGCTTACAACAGGGGACCTATGGCTACACCTTC.